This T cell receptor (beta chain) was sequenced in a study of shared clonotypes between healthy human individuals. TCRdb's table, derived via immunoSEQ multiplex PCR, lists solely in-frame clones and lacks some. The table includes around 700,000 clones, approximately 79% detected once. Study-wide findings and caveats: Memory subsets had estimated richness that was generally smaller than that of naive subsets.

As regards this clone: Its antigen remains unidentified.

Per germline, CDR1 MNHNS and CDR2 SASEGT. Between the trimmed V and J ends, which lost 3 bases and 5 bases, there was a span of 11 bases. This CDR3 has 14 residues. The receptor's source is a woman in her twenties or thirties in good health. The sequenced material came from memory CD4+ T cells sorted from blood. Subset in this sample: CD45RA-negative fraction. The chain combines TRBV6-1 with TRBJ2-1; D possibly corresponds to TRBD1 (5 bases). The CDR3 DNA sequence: TGTGCCAGCAGTGACCACGACAGAAACAATGAGCAGTTCTTC. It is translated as CASSDHDRNNEQFF.